Below are 18 T cell receptor beta chains sequenced from a single sample in a study of blood T cell repertoires in COVID-19 (dated by TCRdb to the early 2020s). Library prep was done by the immunoSEQ multiplex PCR assay. TCRdb holds this immuneACCESS table with in-frame rearrangements only. Some clones are missing; in checked studies, unresolved V genes explain under half, and the rest has no known cause. The sample records under 200,000 clones, about four fifths of which are singletons. The biggest ten clones account for roughly 6.4% of the sample. The source material was peripheral blood. The receptors derive from a man aged 60 to 69 with acute or convalescent COVID-19.

The sample holds one count of this clone. Here the CDR3 reads CASSQDFFRTGNAQPQHF. CDR3 bases: TGTGCCAGCAGCCAAGATTTTTTCAGGACAGGGAACGCTCAGCCCCAGCATTTT. The chain couples TRBV4-2 to TRBJ1-5, with TRBD1 matching over 8 bases. Germline CDR1 is LGHNA and CDR2 is YNFKEQ. The V gene end was trimmed by 0 bases and the J gene end by 6 bases; junction bases not matched to a gene: 13. CDR3 length: 18 amino acids.

This chain connects TRBV5-1 to TRBJ1-1, with a possible D match to TRBD1 (6 bases). V shed 4 bases and J shed 3 bases, with 16 bases lying between them. Germline CDR1 and CDR2: SGHRS and YFSETQ. CDR3 length equals 15 residues. CDR3 in DNA: TGCGCCAGCAGCCCTGGGAGGGGGAGGTACACTGAAGCTTTCTTT. Translation: CASSPGRGRYTEAFF.

This clone was counted a single time. The rearrangement uses TRBV7-2 and TRBJ1-1; D perhaps matches TRBD1 (5 bases). There are 16 residues in the CDR3. V shed 5 bases and J shed 3 bases, with 19 bases lying between them. The germline V gene has CDR1 SGHTA and CDR2 FQGNSA. The CDR3 protein is CASSLTLFDSYTEAFF. The CDR3 DNA sequence: TGTGCCAGCAGCCTCACCCTGTTCGACAGTTACACTGAAGCTTTCTTT.

The CDR3 is CASRSGVPSYNEQFF. In DNA form, the CDR3 reads TGTGCCAGCAGGTCCGGAGTCCCCTCCTACAATGAGCAGTTCTTC. The chain uses TRBV6-5 and TRBJ2-1; D not resolved. This CDR3 contains 15 residues. Germline V gene sequence: CDR1 MNHEY, CDR2 SVGAGI. V lost 6 bases and J 0 bases, leaving 12 bases between the germline ends.

The V gene is TRBV6-5, the J gene TRBJ2-7; D is unresolved. Germline values: CDR1 MNHEY, CDR2 SVGAGI. V lost 6 bases and J 3 bases, leaving 9 bases between the germline ends. The CDR3 is 12 amino acids. In DNA form, the CDR3 reads TGTGCCAGCAGCGAGCTGAACTACGAGCAGTACTTC. Translation gives CASSELNYEQYF.

This clone has just a few counts. The rearrangement joins TRBV10-1 to TRBJ1-1; D uncertain. Per germline, CDR1 WNHNN and CDR2 SYGVQD (reference sequence). Trimming removed 0 bases at V and 5 bases at J, with 7 bases between. The CDR3 is made up of 13 amino acids. The CDR3 sequence is CASSESRVTEAFF. The DNA of the CDR3 is TGCGCCAGCAGTGAGTCGAGGGTTACTGAAGCTTTCTTT.

This chain connects TRBV24-1 to TRBJ1-3; D is unclear. The CDR3 is made up of 15 amino acids. The V gene's germline CDR1 is KGHDR and CDR2 SFDVKD. V lost 4 bases to trimming and J lost 3 bases, with 12 bases between them. In DNA, the CDR3 is TGTGCCACCAGTGACCCTGGACTAAGTGGAAACACCATATATTTT. Translated: CATSDPGLSGNTIYF.

This chain connects TRBV15 to TRBJ1-2, with a possible D match to TRBD1 (5 bases). There are 14 residues in the CDR3. CDR1 is LNHNV, CDR2 YYDKDF, per germline (reference sequence). The V and J ends lost 0 bases and 5 bases respectively, with 10 bases between them. CDR3 coding DNA: TGTGCCACCAGCAGAGATCGACAGAATTATGGCTACACCTTC. This codes for CATSRDRQNYGYTF.

The V call is TRBV2, the J call TRBJ1-2; 7 nucleotides line up with TRBD1. Germline CDR1 reads SNHLY; CDR2 reads FYNNEI. The ends lost 0 bases at V and 6 bases at J; junction bases unmatched: 4. The CDR3 is 14 amino acids. CDR3 protein: CASSEAMGTDGYTF. In nucleotides, the CDR3 is TGTGCCAGCAGTGAAGCAATGGGGACAGATGGCTACACCTTC.

This clone was counted only a few times. The CDR3 loop is CATSGRPHNEQFF. Written as DNA, the CDR3 is TGTGCCACCAGTGGGAGACCGCACAATGAGCAGTTCTTC. This chain connects TRBV24-1 to TRBJ2-1; D gene ambiguous. V was shortened by 5 bases and J by 5 bases, with 9 bases between the two germline ends. The CDR3 has 13 residues. In germline, CDR1 is KGHDR, CDR2 SFDVKD.

CDR3 DNA sequence: TGTGCCAGCAGTTTAGACAGGGGGACCGGGGAGCTGTTTTTT. This gives the protein CASSLDRGTGELFF. The chain has TRBV27 and TRBJ2-2; 9 bases line up with TRBD1. The trim removed 2 bases at V and 5 bases at J, leaving 0 bases unmatched. The germline CDR1 and CDR2 sequences are MNHEY and SMNVEV (reference sequence). The CDR3 runs to 14 residues.

The chain recombines TRBV19 with TRBJ2-3; weak D call: TRBD2 (6 bases). Germline CDR1 and CDR2: LNHDA and SQIVND (reference sequence). This CDR3 is 16 amino acids long. Trimming cost V 4 bases and J 1 base, with 15 bases left between them. The CDR3 coding sequence is TGTGCCAGTAGTACCCCTACCCTAGCGCGCACAGATACGCAGTATTTT. This encodes CASSTPTLARTDTQYF.

V gene TRBV5-1 combines with J gene TRBJ2-1; 7 positions agree with TRBD1. Germline CDR1 reads SGHRS; CDR2 reads YFSETQ. The CDR3 runs to 13 residues. The J segment lost 6 bases and the V segment lost 4 bases, leaving 4 bases of the junction unmatched. The CDR3 coding sequence is TGCGCCAGCAGCGCTCACAGGGGCAATGAGCAGTTCTTC. It codes for CASSAHRGNEQFF.

This chain uses TRBV7-9 with TRBJ1-5; D remains unclear. CDR1 SEHNR and CDR2 FQNEAQ come from the germline V gene (reference sequence). V gave up 1 base and J gave up 7 bases, with 11 bases separating them. This CDR3 has 14 residues. In nucleotides, the CDR3 is TGTGCCAGCAGCTTAGATTCCGGGTCCCAGCCCCAGCATTTT. This translates into CASSLDSGSQPQHF.

The rearrangement joins TRBV19 to TRBJ2-7; D not resolved. CDR3 length: 13 residues. V gave up 1 base and J gave up 3 bases, with 7 bases separating them. Germline CDR1 LNHDA, CDR2 SQIVND (reference sequence). The chain's CDR3 is CASSIGEDYEQYF. CDR3 DNA sequence: TGTGCCAGTAGTATAGGCGAAGACTACGAGCAGTACTTC.

The rearrangement links TRBV19 to TRBJ1-5; no clear D gene. CDR1 and CDR2 from the germline V gene are LNHDA and SQIVND (reference sequence). CDR3 length equals 13 residues. The V gene lost 3 bases and the J gene lost 4 bases, with 7 bases spanning the gap. CDR3 nucleotide sequence: TGTGCCAGTAGTATGTGGGAGAATCAGCCCCAGCATTTT. Its translation is CASSMWENQPQHF.

The rearrangement links TRBV11-3 to TRBJ1-1, with 12 positions matching TRBD1. Germline loops: CDR1 SGHNT, CDR2 YENEEA. V lost 6 bases to trimming and J lost 5 bases; unmatched junction nucleotides: 13. The CDR3 contains 17 residues. CDR3 sequence (DNA): TGTGCCAGCAGTCCCCGGGACAGGGGGCGCAGGGAGACTGAAGCTTTCTTT. Amino acids: CASSPRDRGRRETEAFF.

V and J are TRBV15 and TRBJ2-6, with TRBD2 matching over 8 bases. The CDR3 extends over 19 amino acids. The trim removed 4 bases at V and 0 bases at J, leaving 11 bases unmatched. CDR1 is LNHNV, CDR2 YYDKDF, per germline (reference sequence). The CDR3, as DNA: TGTGCCACCAGCAAGTCGCGACTAGCGATTGACTCTGGGGCCAACGTCCTGACTTTC. This encodes CATSKSRLAIDSGANVLTF.